The clone carrying this T cell receptor beta chain was seen many times. What it binds is not known. This CDR3 is built from 13 residues. V was pared by 7 bases and J by 8 bases, with 15 bases between. CDR1 and CDR2 (germline): MNHNS, SASEGT. What was amplified from RNA transcripts were TCR beta CDR3 regions. The HTBI set primed first-round TCR CDR3 RT-PCR. TCRdb reprocessed the multiplex PCR reads via MiXCR and lists one record per CDR3 protein. Of around 370,000 distinct CDR3 sequences in the sample, roughly 20% were seen once. In making diagnoses, clinical symptoms, serum thyroxine and TRAb, thyroid ultrasound and orbital computed tomography were all used. The sample comes from a study of T cells in Graves' hyperthyroidism and ophthalmopathy. The study, taken as a whole, reports: Most expanded thyroid clonotypes above 0.001 also appeared in blood.

The rearrangement links TRBV6-1 to TRBJ2-1; possibly TRBD1 or TRBD2 for D (5 bases each). The origin of this receptor is a man younger than 35 with Graves' ophthalmopathy. The material sequenced was blood. DNA for the CDR3: TGTGCCAGCACCAAAGGGACCGTCTATGAGCAGTTCTTC. It translates to CASTKGTVYEQFF.